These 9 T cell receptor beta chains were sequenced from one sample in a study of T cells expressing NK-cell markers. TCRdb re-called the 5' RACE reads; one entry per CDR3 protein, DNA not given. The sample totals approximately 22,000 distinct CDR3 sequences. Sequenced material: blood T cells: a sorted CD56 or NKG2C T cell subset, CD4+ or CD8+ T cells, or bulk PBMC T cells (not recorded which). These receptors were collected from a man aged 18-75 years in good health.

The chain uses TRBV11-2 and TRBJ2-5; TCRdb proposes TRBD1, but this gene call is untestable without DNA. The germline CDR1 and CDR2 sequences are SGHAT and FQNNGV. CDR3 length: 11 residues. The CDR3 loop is CASTSGETQYF.

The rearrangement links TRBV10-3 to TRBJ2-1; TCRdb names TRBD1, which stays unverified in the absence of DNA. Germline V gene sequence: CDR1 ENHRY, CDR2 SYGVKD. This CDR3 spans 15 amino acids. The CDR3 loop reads CAISESRDRYNEQFF.

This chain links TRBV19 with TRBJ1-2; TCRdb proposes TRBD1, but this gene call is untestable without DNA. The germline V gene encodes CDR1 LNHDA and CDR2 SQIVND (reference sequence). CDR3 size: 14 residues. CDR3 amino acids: CASTPVDGFSGYTF.

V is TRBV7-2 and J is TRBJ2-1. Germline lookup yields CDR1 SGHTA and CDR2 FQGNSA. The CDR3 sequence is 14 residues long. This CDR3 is CASSPSGSYNEQFF.

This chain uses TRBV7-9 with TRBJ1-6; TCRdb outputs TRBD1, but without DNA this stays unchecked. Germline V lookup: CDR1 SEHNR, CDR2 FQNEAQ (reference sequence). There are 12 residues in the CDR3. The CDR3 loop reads CASKVGVGPLHF.

The CDR3: CASSGNFGGDTGELFF. This chain connects TRBV6-1 to TRBJ2-2; without DNA, the TCRdb call of TRBD1 cannot be checked. The germline CDR1 and CDR2 sequences are MNHNS and SASEGT. The CDR3 consists of 16 residues.

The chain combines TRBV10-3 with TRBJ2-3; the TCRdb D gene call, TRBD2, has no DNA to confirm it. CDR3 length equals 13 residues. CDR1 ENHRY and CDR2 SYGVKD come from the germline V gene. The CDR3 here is CAISEDYLDTQYF.

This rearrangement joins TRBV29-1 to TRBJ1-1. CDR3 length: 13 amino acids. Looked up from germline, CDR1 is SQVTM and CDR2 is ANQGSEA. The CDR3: CSVQGVLNTEAFF.

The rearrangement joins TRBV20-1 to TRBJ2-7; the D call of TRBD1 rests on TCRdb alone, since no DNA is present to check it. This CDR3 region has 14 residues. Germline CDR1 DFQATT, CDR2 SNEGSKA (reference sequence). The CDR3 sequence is CSATATGHNYEQYF.